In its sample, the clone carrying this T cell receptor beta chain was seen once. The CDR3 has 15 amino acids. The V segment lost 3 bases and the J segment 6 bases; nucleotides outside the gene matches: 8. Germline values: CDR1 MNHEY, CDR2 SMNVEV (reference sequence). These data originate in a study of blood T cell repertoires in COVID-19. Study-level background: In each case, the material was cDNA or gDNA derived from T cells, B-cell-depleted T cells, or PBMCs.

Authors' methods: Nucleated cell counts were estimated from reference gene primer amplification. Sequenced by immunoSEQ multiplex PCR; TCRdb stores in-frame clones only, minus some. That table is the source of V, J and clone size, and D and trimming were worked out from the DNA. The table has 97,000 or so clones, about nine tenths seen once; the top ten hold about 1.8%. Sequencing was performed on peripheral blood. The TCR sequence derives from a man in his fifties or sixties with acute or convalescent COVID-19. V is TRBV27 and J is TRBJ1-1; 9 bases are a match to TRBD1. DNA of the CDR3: TGTGCCAGCAGTTTCTCGGACAGGGGAGGTGCTGAAGCTTTCTTT. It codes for CASSFSDRGGAEAFF.